These T cell receptor beta chains were read from a single sample in a study of T cells in Graves' hyperthyroidism and ophthalmopathy. Via MiXCR, TCRdb re-called the multiplex PCR reads, giving one row per CDR3 protein. In the table there are some 500,000 distinct CDR3 sequences, 15% to 20% of which are singletons. Sequencing input: blood. These receptors originate from a woman in her 30s with Graves' ophthalmopathy. The CDR3 runs from the conserved cysteine through the conserved F or W. The order of the fields is clone size, D gene, V gene, J gene, CDR3 DNA, CDR3 protein. D genes are given only for firm matches. Clone size is not always given. Where it is, it says once, few, many or a class for expanded clones.

few	TRBD2	TRBV24-1	TRBJ2-4	TGTGCCACCAGTCCGGCGGGGGAGGAAAACATTCAGTACTTC	CATSPAGEENIQYF
many	.	TRBV7-3	TRBJ2-6	TGTGCCAGCAGCTCCCTCGTCGGTAGGGCCAACGTCCTGACTTTC	CASSSLVGRANVLTF
many	.	TRBV11-2	TRBJ1-2	TGTGCCAGCAGCTTAGGCCTCTTAGACGGTGTGTATGGCTACACCTTC	CASSLGLLDGVYGYTF
many	.	TRBV28	TRBJ1-2	TGTGCCAGCACCAACCTAAGGGACGCCAAGGTTTATGGCTACACCTTC	CASTNLRDAKVYGYTF
few	.	TRBV10-1	TRBJ1-1	TGCGCCAGCAGTGAAACGAGGGGCACTGAAGCTTTCTTT	CASSETRGTEAFF
.	.	TRBV7-9	TRBJ2-4	TGTGCCAGCAGTCAGGGACGCTGGGACAAAAACATTCAGTACTTC	CASSQGRWDKNIQYF
many	.	TRBV6-2/TRBV6-3	TRBJ2-7	TGTGCCAGCAGTTACATGAGCGGTCCGCTCTACGAGCAGTACTTC	CASSYMSGPLYEQYF
many	.	TRBV3-1	TRBJ2-3	TGTGCCAGCAGCCAAGGCGACACTAGCACAGATACGCAGTATTTT	CASSQGDTSTDTQYF
many	TRBD2	TRBV3-1	TRBJ2-7	TGTGCCAGCAGCCTATCCCTCCGACTAGCTAGTCCGCGCGAGCAGTACTTC	CASSLSLRLASPREQYF
few	TRBD2	TRBV12-5	TRBJ2-1	TGTGCTAGTGGTTTGGGCGGGAGTATCGGGAATGAGCAGTTCTTC	CASGLGGSIGNEQFF
many	.	TRBV28	TRBJ2-2	TGTGCCAGCAGTCCCCATTTGTTGGGCGGGGAGCTGTTTTTT	CASSPHLLGGELFF
.	TRBD2	TRBV30	TRBJ2-2	TGTGCCTGGAACTTCCTAGCGGATACGACCGGGGAGCTGTTTTTT	CAWNFLADTTGELFF
few	.	TRBV5-1	TRBJ2-5	TGCGCCAGCAGCTTGGTGGGGGGTGGTGAGACCCAGTACTTC	CASSLVGGGETQYF
.	TRBD1	TRBV6-1	TRBJ2-7	TGTGCCGGGATCCGGGACAGCCCCGGGGAGCAGTACTTC	CAGIRDSPGEQYF
.	.	TRBV7-2	TRBJ2-7	TGTGCCAGCAGCGTGGGGGCTAGCGGAAGCTACAAGCAGTACTTC	CASSVGASGSYKQYF
few	.	TRBV12-3/TRBV12-4	TRBJ2-3	TGTGCCAGCAGTTTAGTGGTCGGTACGCAGTATTTT	CASSLVVGTQYF
many	TRBD2	TRBV5-1	TRBJ2-1	TGCGCCAGCAGCTCCCAGGGACTATCCTACAATGAGCAGTTCTTC	CASSSQGLSYNEQFF
many	.	TRBV7-2	TRBJ1-1	TGTGCCAGCAGCTTTAGTAGGACTGAAGCTTTCTTT	CASSFSRTEAFF
many	.	TRBV7-9	TRBJ2-7	TGTGCCAGCAGCTTATCTCTTGGGTCCGTGGAATACGAGCAGTACTTC	CASSLSLGSVEYEQYF
many	.	TRBV28	TRBJ2-7	TGTGCCAGCAGGGCCATCGCTAAAGGCTACGAGCAGTACTTC	CASRAIAKGYEQYF
many	.	TRBV18	TRBJ1-4	TGTGCCAGCTCAAGCAGCACAAATGAAAAACTGTTTTTT	CASSSSTNEKLFF
.	TRBD1	TRBV12-3/TRBV12-4	TRBJ1-4	TGTGCCAGCAGTTACCTAAGGGACAGGGGACGAAATGAAAAACTGTTTTTT	CASSYLRDRGRNEKLFF
.	TRBD2	TRBV29-1	TRBJ2-1	TGCAGCGCCCCCCCCCCCCTCACTAGCGGGAGGTTGTTCTTC	CSAPPPLTSGRLFF
many	TRBD2	TRBV28	TRBJ2-1	TGTGCCAGCAGTTTGACTAGCGGGGCCCTTATCGACTCCTACAATGAGCAGTTCTTC	CASSLTSGALIDSYNEQFF
many	TRBD1	TRBV11-2	TRBJ2-5	TGTGCCAGCAGACCCCCGGGACAGGGGTTGGAGACCCAGTACTTC	CASRPPGQGLETQYF
.	.	TRBV6-1	TRBJ1-6	TGTGCCAGCTTTCGGGCAGTGGATGAACCCCTCCACTTT	CASFRAVDEPLHF
.	.	TRBV27	TRBJ1-1	TGTGCCAGCAGTTTATCGCCCGGGCTCACTGAAGCTTTCTTT	CASSLSPGLTEAFF
many	.	TRBV20-1	TRBJ2-1	TGCAGTGCTAGAGACGGGGGGCTGGACCATGAGCAGTTCTTC	CSARDGGLDHEQFF
few	TRBD1	TRBV11-2	TRBJ1-4	TGTGCCAGCAGTCCAACATTATGGACAGGGGGCGGTGATGAAAAACTGTTTTTT	CASSPTLWTGGGDEKLFF
.	TRBD2	TRBV4-3	TRBJ2-7	TGCGCCAGCAGCCAAGTATCACGGGGAGGGTCCTACGAGCAGTACTTC	CASSQVSRGGSYEQYF
many	TRBD1	TRBV7-3	TRBJ2-1	TGTGCCAGCATCAAACCCACCGGGACAGCATCCCCGACTTACAATGAGCAGTTCTTC	CASIKPTGTASPTYNEQFF
few	TRBD2	TRBV7-9	TRBJ2-7	TGTGCCAGCAGCTTTCTAGCGGCTGCCTACGAGCAGTACTTC	CASSFLAAAYEQYF
few	.	TRBV10-3	TRBJ1-3	TGTGCCATCAGTGAGTCGAAAGGAAACACCATATATTTT	CAISESKGNTIYF
few	.	TRBV6-4	TRBJ1-6	TGTGCCAGCAGTGCAGAAGGAGGGGCCCTCCACTTT	CASSAEGGALHF
few	TRBD1	TRBV20-1	TRBJ1-4	TGCAGTGCCCGACAGGGGAGTGAAAAACTGTTTTTT	CSARQGSEKLFF
medium-sized	TRBD2	TRBV27	TRBJ2-1	TGTGCCAGCAGTTTACAAGGGACTAGTATTATCTACAATGAGCAGTTCTTC	CASSLQGTSIIYNEQFF
few	TRBD1	TRBV20-1	TRBJ2-4	TGCAGTGCTAGAGTGGGGACAGGGGGCCACCAATTAGCCAAAAACATTCAGTACTTC	CSARVGTGGHQLAKNIQYF
.	.	TRBV6-1	TRBJ1-1	TGTGCCAGCATTCAACTGGGATACGAGAACACTGAAGCTTTCTTT	CASIQLGYENTEAFF
few	.	TRBV5-4	TRBJ2-7	TGTGCCAGCAGCCAAATACTAGGGAACTACGAGCAGTACTTC	CASSQILGNYEQYF
few	TRBD1	TRBV6-1	TRBJ1-5	TGTGCCAGCAGCCGTGGGACAGGGGGAAAGGTGCAGCCCCAGCATTTT	CASSRGTGGKVQPQHF
many	TRBD2	TRBV28	TRBJ2-7	TGTGCCAGCAGTTTCGACCCAGGGGACGGTGTAGCGGGGCCAAGCTCCTACGAGCAGTACTTC	CASSFDPGDGVAGPSSYEQYF
many	TRBD2	TRBV2	TRBJ2-1	TGTGCCAGCAGTGAAGCGAGCGGGAGGGCCGATTGGTTCTTC	CASSEASGRADWFF
few	TRBD2	TRBV29-1	TRBJ2-1	TGCAGCTCCGCTAGCGGGAAGAGGGACAATGAGCAGTTCTTC	CSSASGKRDNEQFF
.	.	TRBV27	TRBJ1-5	TGTGCCAGCGGTCCAGGAGCTAATCAGCCCCAGCATTTT	CASGPGANQPQHF
few	TRBD2	TRBV5-6	TRBJ2-7	TGTGCCAGCAGCTTGGAAACTAGCGGGAAGGGGGCCTACGAGCAGTACTTC	CASSLETSGKGAYEQYF
.	.	TRBV12-3/TRBV12-4	TRBJ2-7	TGTGCCAGCAGCTGGCCGGGAACCGAGCAGTACTTC	CASSWPGTEQYF
many	.	TRBV28	TRBJ1-5	TGTGCCAGCAGTTTGCACCAGGGTATTGGGTATAGCAATCAGCCCCAGCATTTT	CASSLHQGIGYSNQPQHF
many	TRBD2	TRBV5-1	TRBJ2-7	TGCGCCAGCAGCTTGGCCTTTGGGACTAGCGACTACGAGCAGTACTTC	CASSLAFGTSDYEQYF
few	TRBD1	TRBV5-8	TRBJ2-3	TGTGCCAGCAGCTGGGACAGGGGAGGCGATACGCAGTATTTT	CASSWDRGGDTQYF
.	TRBD2	TRBV7-9	TRBJ2-1	TGTGCCAGCAGCTTACCGCCAGGACTAGCGGGACGCCTCTCCTACAATGAGCAGTTCTTC	CASSLPPGLAGRLSYNEQFF
.	.	TRBV19	TRBJ2-2	TGTGCCAGTGGAGGGCTGACTCCGTTGGAGCTGTTTTTT	CASGGLTPLELFF
.	.	TRBV29-1	TRBJ1-2	TGCAGCGTTGAAGATGTGGCTACCTATGGCTACACCTTC	CSVEDVATYGYTF
.	TRBD1	TRBV6-6	TRBJ2-4	TGTGCCAGCAGTTACTCGGGGAGACAGGGGGCTAACATTCAGTACTTC	CASSYSGRQGANIQYF
many	TRBD2	TRBV7-9	TRBJ2-3	TGTGCCAGCAGCTGGTTGGCGGGGGACACAGATACGCAGTATTTT	CASSWLAGDTDTQYF
.	TRBD2	TRBV7-2	TRBJ2-5	TGTGCCAGCTCACCACCGGAGGGGGCCCGAGGACTAGCGGGCCTAGGGACCCAGTACTTC	CASSPPEGARGLAGLGTQYF
many	TRBD1	TRBV27	TRBJ2-1	TGTGCCAGCACCCCAATAGGACAGGGGAGGAATGAGCAGTTCTTC	CASTPIGQGRNEQFF
many	.	TRBV27	TRBJ2-7	TGTGCCAGCAGTTCCTATAGCGAGAGCTCCTACGAGCAGTACTTC	CASSSYSESSYEQYF
many	.	TRBV7-9	TRBJ2-3	TGTGCCAGCCCAGCCGGGACGGCTACCACAGATACGCAGTATTTT	CASPAGTATTDTQYF
many	TRBD1	TRBV27	TRBJ1-1	TGTGCCAGCAGTCCCCGCAGGGGGCTCAACACTGAAGCTTTCTTT	CASSPRRGLNTEAFF
many	TRBD2	TRBV28	TRBJ2-2	TGTGCCAGCAGTTCTCCTGCGGGAGCCGGGGAGCTGTTTTTT	CASSSPAGAGELFF